This T cell receptor (beta chain) was found in a study of regulatory T cells in long-lasting Graves disease. This clonotype was recorded once. After removal of 4 bases from V and 2 bases from J, the junction contained 5 bases not matched to a gene. This CDR3 spans 16 amino acids. Germline values: CDR1 SGHTA, CDR2 FQGNSA. Sample time point: newly diagnosed GD, antithyroid drugs for less than 3 months. The TCR library was prepared using RNA isolated from PBMCs. With iRepertoire HTBI primers and Arm-PCR of CDR3 regions, TCR beta libraries were built. TCRdb redid the calling of the multiplex PCR reads with MiXCR, one entry per CDR3 protein. The data show roughly 500,000 distinct CDR3 sequences, about 11% seen once. The sample was also reused in another study, on T cells in Graves' hyperthyroidism and ophthalmopathy.

The receptor's source is a woman younger than 45 with Graves disease. The source material was peripheral blood mononuclear cells (PBMCs), sampled at new diagnosis, from a patient treated with antithyroid drugs. The chain links TRBV7-2 to TRBJ2-7; 13 nucleotides align to TRBD2. As DNA, the CDR3 is TGTGCCAGCAGCTCGTCCGGGACTAGCGGGACCTACGAGCAGTACTTC. Translating gives CASSSSGTSGTYEQYF.